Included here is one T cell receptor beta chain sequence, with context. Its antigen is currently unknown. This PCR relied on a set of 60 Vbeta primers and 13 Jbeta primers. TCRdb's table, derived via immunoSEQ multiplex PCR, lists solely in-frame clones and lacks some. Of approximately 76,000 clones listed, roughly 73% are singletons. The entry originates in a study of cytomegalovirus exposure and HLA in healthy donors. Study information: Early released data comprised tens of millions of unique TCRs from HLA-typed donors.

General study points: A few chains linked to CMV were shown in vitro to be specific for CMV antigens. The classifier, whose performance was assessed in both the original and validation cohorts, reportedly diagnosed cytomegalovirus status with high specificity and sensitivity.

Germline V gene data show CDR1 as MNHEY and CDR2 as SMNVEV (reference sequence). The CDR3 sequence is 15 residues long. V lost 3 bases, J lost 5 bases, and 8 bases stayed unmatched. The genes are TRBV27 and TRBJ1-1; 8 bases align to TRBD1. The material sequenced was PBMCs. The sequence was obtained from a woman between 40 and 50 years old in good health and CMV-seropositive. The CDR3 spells CASSLGAGGNTEAFF. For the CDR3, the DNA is TGTGCCAGCAGTTTGGGCGCAGGGGGCAATACTGAAGCTTTCTTT.